This T cell receptor (beta chain) was retrieved from a study of cytomegalovirus exposure and HLA in healthy donors. Study findings and constraints: With further analysis later on, most CMV-associated TCR beta chains appeared HLA-restricted.

Details on this clone: Its antigen is unknown.

Germline CDR1 MNHEY, CDR2 SVGAGI. The CDR3 spans 15 residues. Trimming took 2 bases from V and 3 from J, leaving 11 bases between them. This PCR relied on a set of 60 Vbeta primers and 13 Jbeta primers. Original processing notes: Counted up in a later analysis, unique TCR beta chains came to 65 million to 80 million, with around 10 million shared. Repertoires were generated with immunoSEQ multiplex PCR, while TCRdb's copy carries only in-frame clones and drops some. D and trimming were read from the DNA, whereas the V and J calls and clone size are those reported in that table. The sample shows over 75,000 clones, roughly 83% of them seen only once.

This receptor was obtained from a male donor in good health and CMV-seropositive. Sequences were obtained from PBMCs. The chain has TRBV6-5 and TRBJ1-3; tentatively, D is TRBD1 (5 bases). CDR3 nucleotide sequence: TGTGCCAGCAGTTACGCGGGGACTGGTGGAAACACCATATATTTT. This codes for CASSYAGTGGNTIYF.